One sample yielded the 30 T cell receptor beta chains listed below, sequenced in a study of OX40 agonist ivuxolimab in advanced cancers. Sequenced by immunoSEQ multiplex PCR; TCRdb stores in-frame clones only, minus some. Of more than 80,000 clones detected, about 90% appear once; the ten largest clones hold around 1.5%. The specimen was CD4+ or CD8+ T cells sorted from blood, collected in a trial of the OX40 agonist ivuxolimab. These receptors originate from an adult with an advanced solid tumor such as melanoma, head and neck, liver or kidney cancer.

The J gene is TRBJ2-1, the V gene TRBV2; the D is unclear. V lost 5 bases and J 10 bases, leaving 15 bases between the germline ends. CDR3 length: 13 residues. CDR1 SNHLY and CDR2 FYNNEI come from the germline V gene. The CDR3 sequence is CASSNLGAREQFF. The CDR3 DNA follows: TGTGCCAGCAGTAATCTTGGAGCGCGGGAGCAGTTCTTC.

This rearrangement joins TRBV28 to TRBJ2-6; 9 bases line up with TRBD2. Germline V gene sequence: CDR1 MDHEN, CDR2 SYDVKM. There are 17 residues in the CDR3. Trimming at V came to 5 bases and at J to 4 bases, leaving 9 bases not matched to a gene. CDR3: CASSPLSGRPGANVLTF. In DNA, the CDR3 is TGTGCCAGCAGTCCCCTTAGCGGGAGACCCGGGGCCAACGTCCTGACTTTC.

The CDR3 here is CAISEDTATNEKLFF. In DNA, the CDR3 is TGTGCCATCAGTGAGGACACGGCCACTAATGAAAAACTGTTTTTT. The gene calls are TRBV10-3 and TRBJ1-4, with D uncertain. The CDR3 totals 15 residues. Germline CDR1 ENHRY, CDR2 SYGVKD. The V end lost 2 bases, the J end lost 2 bases, and 9 bases lay between the germline ends.

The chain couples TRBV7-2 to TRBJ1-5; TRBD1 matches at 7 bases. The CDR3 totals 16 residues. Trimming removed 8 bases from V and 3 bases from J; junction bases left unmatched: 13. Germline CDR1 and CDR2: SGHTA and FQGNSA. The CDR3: CASASGGGAPNQPQHF. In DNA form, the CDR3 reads TGTGCCAGCGCCTCAGGAGGGGGCGCCCCCAATCAGCCCCAGCATTTT.

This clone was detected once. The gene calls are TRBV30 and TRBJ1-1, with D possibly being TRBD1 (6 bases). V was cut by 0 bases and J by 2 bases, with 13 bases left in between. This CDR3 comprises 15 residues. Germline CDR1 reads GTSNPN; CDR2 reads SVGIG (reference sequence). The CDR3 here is CAWSVLWTANTEAFF. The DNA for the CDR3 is TGTGCCTGGAGTGTACTATGGACAGCCAACACTGAAGCTTTCTTT.

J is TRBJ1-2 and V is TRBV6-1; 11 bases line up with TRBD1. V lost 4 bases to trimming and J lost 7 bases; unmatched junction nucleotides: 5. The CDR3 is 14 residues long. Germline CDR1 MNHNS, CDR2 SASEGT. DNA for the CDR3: TGTGCCAGCAGTGGAACGGACAGGGGGCTTGGCTACACCTTC. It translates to CASSGTDRGLGYTF.

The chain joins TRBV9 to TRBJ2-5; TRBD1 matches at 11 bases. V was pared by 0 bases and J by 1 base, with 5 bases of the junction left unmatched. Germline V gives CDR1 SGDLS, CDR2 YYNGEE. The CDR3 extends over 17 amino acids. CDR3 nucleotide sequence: TGTGCCAGCAGCGTAGCTCCCGGGACAGGGGGCCAAGAGACCCAGTACTTC. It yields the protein CASSVAPGTGGQETQYF. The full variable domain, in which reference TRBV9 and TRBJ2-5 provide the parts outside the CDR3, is DSGVTQTPKHLITATGQRVTLRCSPRSGDLSVYWYQQSLDQGLQFLIQYYNGEERAKGNILERFSAQQFPDLHSELNLSSLELGDSALYFCASSVAPGTGGQETQYFGPGTRLLVL.

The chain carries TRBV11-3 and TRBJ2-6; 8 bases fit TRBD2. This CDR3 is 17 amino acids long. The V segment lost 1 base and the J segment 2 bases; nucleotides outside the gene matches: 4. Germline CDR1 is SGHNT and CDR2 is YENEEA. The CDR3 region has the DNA TGTGCCAGCAGCTTAGGAAGCGGGGGCGCTGGGGCCAACGTCCTGACTTTC. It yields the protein CASSLGSGGAGANVLTF.

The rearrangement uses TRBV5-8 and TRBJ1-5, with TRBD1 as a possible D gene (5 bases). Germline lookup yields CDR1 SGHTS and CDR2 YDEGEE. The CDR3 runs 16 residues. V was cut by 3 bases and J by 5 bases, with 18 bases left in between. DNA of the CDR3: TGTGCCAGCAGCTCCCCCGGGACGGGGTGGGATCAGCCCCAGCATTTT. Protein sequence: CASSSPGTGWDQPQHF. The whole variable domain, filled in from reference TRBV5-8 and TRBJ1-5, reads EAGVTQSPTHLIKTRGQQATLRCSPISGHTSVYWYQQALGLGLQFLLWYDEGEERNRGNFPPRFSGRQFPNYSSELNVNALELEDSALYLCASSSPGTGWDQPQHFGDGTRLSIL.

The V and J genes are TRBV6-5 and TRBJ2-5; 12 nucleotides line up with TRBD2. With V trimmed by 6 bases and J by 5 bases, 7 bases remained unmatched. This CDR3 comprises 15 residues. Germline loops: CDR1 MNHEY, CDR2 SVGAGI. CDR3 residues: CASSPTSGSMETQYF. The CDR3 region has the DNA TGTGCCAGCAGCCCGACTAGCGGGAGCATGGAGACCCAGTACTTC.

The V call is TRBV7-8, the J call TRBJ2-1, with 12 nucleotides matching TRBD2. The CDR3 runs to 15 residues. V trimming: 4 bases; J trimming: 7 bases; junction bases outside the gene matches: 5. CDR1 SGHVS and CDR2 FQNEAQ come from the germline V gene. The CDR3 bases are TGTGCCAGCAGCTCGGGACTAGCGGGTGGAAATGAGCAGTTCTTC. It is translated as CASSSGLAGGNEQFF.

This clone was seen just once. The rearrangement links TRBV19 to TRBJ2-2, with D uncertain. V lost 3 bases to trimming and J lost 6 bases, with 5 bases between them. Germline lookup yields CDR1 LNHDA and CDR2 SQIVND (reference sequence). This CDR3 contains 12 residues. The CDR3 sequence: CASSIFPGELFF. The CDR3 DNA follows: TGTGCCAGTAGTATTTTCCCCGGGGAGCTGTTTTTT. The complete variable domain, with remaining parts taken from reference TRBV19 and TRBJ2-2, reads DGGITQSPKYLFRKEGQNVTLSCEQNLNHDAMYWYRQDPGQGLRLIYYSQIVNDFQKGDIAEGYSVSREKKESFPLTVTSAQKNPTAFYLCASSIFPGELFFGEGSRLTVL.

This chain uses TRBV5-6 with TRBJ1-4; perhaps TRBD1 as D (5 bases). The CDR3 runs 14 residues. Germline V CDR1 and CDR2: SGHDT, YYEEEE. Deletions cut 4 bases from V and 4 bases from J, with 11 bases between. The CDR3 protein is CASSLDSRNEKLFF. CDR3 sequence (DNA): TGTGCCAGCAGCCTAGACAGCCGTAATGAAAAACTGTTTTTT.

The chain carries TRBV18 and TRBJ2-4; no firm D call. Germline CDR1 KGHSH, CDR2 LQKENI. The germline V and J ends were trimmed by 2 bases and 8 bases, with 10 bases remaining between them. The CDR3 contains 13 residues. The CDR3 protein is CASSPGFEDIQYF. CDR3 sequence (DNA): TGTGCCAGCTCACCAGGGTTTGAGGACATTCAGTACTTC.

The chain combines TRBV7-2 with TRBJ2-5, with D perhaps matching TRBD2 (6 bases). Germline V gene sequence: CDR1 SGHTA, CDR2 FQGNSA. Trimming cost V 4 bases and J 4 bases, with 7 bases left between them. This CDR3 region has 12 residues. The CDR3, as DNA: TGTGCCAGCAGCTGGGGACTAGAGACCCAGTACTTC. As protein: CASSWGLETQYF.

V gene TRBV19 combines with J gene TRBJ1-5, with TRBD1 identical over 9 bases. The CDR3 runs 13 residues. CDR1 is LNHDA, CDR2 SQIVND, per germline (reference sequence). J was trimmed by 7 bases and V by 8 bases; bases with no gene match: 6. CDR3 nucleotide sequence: TGTGCCAGTCGGGGACAGGGCAGGCAGCCCCAGCATTTT. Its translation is CASRGQGRQPQHF.

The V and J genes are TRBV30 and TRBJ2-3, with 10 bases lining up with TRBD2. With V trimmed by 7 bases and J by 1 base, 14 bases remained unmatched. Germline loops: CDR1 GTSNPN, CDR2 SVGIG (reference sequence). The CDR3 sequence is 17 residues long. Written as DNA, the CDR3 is TGTGCCTTTAGAGGGCTAGCGGGAGAAGTTGGCACAGATACGCAGTATTTT. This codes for CAFRGLAGEVGTDTQYF.

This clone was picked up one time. The chain's CDR3 is CASGLHSSYNSPLHF. DNA of the CDR3: TGTGCTAGTGGTTTGCACAGCTCCTATAATTCACCCCTCCACTTT. The chain combines TRBV12-5 with TRBJ1-6; D is uncertain. Germline V gene lookup returns CDR1 LGHNT and CDR2 FRNRAP. Trimming shortened V by 2 bases and J by 0 bases, and 5 bases separated the two germline ends. CDR3 length: 15 residues.

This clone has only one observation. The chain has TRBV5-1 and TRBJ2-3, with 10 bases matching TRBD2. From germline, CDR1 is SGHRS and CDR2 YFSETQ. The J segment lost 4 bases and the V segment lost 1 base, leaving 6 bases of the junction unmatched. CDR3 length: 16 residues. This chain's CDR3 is CASSLQAGGPPDTQYF. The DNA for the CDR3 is TGCGCCAGCAGCTTGCAAGCGGGAGGGCCGCCAGATACGCAGTATTTT.

The CDR3 loop reads CASSLEGSNQPQHF. For the CDR3, the DNA is TGTGCCAGCAGCTTAGAGGGGAGCAATCAGCCCCAGCATTTT. The V gene is TRBV7-2, the J gene TRBJ1-5, with D maybe TRBD1 (5 bases). Germline V gives CDR1 SGHTA, CDR2 FQGNSA. With 1 base removed from V and 1 base from J, the gap between germline ends came to 5 bases. The CDR3 totals 14 residues.

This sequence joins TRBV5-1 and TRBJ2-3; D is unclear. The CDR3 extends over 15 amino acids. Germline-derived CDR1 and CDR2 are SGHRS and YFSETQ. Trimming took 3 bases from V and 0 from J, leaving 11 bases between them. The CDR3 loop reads CASSSTSASTDTQYF. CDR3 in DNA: TGCGCCAGCAGCTCGACGAGCGCTAGCACAGATACGCAGTATTTT.

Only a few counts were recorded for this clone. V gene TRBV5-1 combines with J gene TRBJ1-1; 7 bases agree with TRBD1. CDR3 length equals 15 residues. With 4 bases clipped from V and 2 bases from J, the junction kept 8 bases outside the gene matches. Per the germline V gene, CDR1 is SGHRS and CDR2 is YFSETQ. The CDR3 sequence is CASSGQGQSNTEAFF. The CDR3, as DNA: TGCGCCAGCAGCGGCCAGGGACAGTCTAACACTGAAGCTTTCTTT.

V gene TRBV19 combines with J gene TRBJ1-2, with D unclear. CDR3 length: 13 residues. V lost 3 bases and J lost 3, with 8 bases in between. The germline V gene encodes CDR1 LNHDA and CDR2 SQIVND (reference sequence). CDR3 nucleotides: TGTGCCAGTAGTATGAGAAGGGACTATGGCTACACCTTC. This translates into CASSMRRDYGYTF.

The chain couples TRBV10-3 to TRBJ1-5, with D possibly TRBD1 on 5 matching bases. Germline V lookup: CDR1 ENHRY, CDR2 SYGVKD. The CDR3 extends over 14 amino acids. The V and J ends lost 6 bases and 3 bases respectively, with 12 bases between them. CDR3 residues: CAISEAGNNQPQHF. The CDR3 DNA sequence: TGTGCCATCAGCGAGGCAGGGAACAATCAGCCCCAGCATTTT.

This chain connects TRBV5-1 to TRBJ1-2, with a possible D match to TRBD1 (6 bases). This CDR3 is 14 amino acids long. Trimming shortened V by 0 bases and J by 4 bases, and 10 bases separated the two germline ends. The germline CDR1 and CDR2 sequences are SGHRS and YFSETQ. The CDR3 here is CASSLDRVSYGYTF. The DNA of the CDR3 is TGCGCCAGCAGCTTGGACAGGGTATCCTATGGCTACACCTTC.

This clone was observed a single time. The CDR3 is CASSATRNNEQFF. CDR3 DNA: TGTGCCAGCAGCGCCACTAGGAACAATGAGCAGTTCTTC. The rearrangement uses TRBV7-8 and TRBJ2-1; D may be TRBD2 (5 bases). Germline-derived CDR1 and CDR2 are SGHVS and FQNEAQ. V dropped 5 bases and J dropped 5 bases, with 10 bases sitting between them. The CDR3 has 13 residues.

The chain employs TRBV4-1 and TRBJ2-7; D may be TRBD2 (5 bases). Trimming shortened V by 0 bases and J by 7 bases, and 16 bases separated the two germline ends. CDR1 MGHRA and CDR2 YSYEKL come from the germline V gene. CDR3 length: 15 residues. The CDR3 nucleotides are TGCGCCAGCAGCCAAGAGGAGTCGATTTGGAGGGAGCAGTACTTC. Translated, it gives CASSQEESIWREQYF.

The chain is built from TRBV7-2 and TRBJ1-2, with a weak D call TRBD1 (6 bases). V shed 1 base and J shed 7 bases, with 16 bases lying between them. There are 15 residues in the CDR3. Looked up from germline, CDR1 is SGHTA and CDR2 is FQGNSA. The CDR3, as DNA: TGTGCCAGCAGCTTAGTAGAGGGGGGATTGGGTGGCTACACCTTC. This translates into CASSLVEGGLGGYTF.

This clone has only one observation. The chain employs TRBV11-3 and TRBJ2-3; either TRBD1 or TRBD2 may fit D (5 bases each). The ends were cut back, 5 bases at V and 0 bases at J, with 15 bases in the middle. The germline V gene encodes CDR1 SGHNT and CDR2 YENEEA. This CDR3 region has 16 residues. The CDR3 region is CASSPGTQTSTDTQYF. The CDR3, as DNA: TGTGCCAGCAGCCCCGGGACCCAAACTAGCACAGATACGCAGTATTTT.

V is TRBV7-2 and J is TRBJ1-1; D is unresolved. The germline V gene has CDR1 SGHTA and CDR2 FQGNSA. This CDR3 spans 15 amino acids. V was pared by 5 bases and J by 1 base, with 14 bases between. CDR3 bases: TGTGCCAGCAGCCCCACGGCAGCTTCGAACACTGAAGCTTTCTTT. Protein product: CASSPTAASNTEAFF.